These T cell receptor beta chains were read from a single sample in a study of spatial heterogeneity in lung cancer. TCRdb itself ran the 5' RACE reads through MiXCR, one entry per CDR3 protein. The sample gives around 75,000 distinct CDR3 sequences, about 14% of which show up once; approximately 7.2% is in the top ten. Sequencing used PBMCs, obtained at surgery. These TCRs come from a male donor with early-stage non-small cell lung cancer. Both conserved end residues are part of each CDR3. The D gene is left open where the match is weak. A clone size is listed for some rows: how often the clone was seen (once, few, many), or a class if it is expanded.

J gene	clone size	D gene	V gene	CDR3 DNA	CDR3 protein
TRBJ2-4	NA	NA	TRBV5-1	TGCGCCAGCAGCTTGGCCCAGGAGAACATTCAGTACTTC	CASSLAQENIQYF
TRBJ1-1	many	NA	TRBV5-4	TGTGCCAGCAGCCAGAACACTGAAGCTTTCTTT	CASSQNTEAFF
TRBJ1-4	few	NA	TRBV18	TGTGCCAGCTCACCTCTCGCAACTAATGAAAAACTGTTTTTT	CASSPLATNEKLFF
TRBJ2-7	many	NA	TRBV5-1	TGCGCCAGCAGCTTGAGGCGGGACGGCGAGCAGTACTTC	CASSLRRDGEQYF
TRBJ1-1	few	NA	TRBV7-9	TGTGCCAGCAGCTTTGCGTCTGGGACACCGAAGACTGAAGCTTTCTTT	CASSFASGTPKTEAFF
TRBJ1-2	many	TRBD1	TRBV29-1	TGCAGCGTTGTAAAAGGGGGCGACTATGGCTACACCTTC	CSVVKGGDYGYTF
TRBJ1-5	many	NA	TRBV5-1	TGCGCCAGCAGCTTTTCCGGGGACAATCAGCCCCAGCATTTT	CASSFSGDNQPQHF
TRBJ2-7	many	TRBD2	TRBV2	TGTGCCAGCAGTGTCACTAGCGGGTCCTACGAGCAGTACTTC	CASSVTSGSYEQYF
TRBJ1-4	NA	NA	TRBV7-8	TGTGCCAGCAGCTTAGCGGGGGTGGTGGAAAAACTGTTTTTT	CASSLAGVVEKLFF
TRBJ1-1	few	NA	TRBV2	TGTGCCAGCAGTATACAGGGGAACACTGAAGCTTTCTTT	CASSIQGNTEAFF
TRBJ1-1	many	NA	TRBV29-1	TGCAGCGTTGACGTGGGATTTGGGGCTTTCTTT	CSVDVGFGAFF
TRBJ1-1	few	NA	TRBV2	TGTGCCAGCAGTCCTTTCTATGGGACCTCTGAAGCTTTCTTT	CASSPFYGTSEAFF
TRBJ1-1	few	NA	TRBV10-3	TGTGCCATCACAGAGGGAATTTCCGGGGACACTGAAGCTTTCTTT	CAITEGISGDTEAFF
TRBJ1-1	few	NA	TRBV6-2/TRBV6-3	TGTGCCAGCAGTTCTCTCCACGGTAGGACTGAAGCTTTCTTT	CASSSLHGRTEAFF
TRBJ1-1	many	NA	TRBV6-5	TGTGCCAGCAGCCCCCACAGCCGGGGGTACACTGAAGCTTTCTTT	CASSPHSRGYTEAFF
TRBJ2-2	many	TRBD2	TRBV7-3	TGTGCCAGCAGCCCGGCCGGAGTAGCGGGACTCACCGGGGAGCTGTTTTTT	CASSPAGVAGLTGELFF